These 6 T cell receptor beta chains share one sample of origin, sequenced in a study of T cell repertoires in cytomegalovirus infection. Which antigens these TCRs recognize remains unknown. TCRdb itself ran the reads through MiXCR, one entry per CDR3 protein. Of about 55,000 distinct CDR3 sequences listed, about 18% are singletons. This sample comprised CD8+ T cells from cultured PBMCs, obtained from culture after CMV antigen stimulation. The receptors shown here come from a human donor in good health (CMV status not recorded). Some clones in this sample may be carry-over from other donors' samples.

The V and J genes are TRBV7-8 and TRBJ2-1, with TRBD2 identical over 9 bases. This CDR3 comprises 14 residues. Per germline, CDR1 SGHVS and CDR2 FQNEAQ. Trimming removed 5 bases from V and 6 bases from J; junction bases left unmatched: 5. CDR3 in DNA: TGTGCCAGCAGCGGGGGACTAGCAAGCAATGAGCAGTTCTTC. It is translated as CASSGGLASNEQFF. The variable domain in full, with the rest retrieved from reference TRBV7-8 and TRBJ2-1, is GAGVSQSPRYKVAKRGQDVALRCDPISGHVSLFWYQQALGQGPEFLTYFQNEAQLDKSGLPSDRFFAERPEGSVSTLKIQRTQQEDSAVYLCASSGGLASNEQFFGPGTRLTVL.

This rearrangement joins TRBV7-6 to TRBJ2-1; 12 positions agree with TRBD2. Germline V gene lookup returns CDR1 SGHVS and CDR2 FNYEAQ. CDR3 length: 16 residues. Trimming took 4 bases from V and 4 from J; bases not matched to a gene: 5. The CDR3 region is CASSSLAGGRYNEQFF. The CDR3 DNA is TGTGCCAGCAGCTCGCTAGCGGGAGGGCGTTACAATGAGCAGTTCTTC.

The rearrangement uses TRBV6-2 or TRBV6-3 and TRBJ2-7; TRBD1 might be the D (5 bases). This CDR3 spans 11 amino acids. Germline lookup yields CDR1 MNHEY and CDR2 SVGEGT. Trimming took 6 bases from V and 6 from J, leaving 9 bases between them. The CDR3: CASRSGLEQYF. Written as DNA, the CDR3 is TGTGCCAGCAGATCAGGGCTCGAGCAGTACTTC.

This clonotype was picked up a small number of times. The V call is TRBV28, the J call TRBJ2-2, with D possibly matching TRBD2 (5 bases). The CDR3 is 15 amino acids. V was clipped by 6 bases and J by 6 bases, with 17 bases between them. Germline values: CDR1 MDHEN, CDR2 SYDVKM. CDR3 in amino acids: CASSPVREKAGELFF. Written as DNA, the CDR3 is TGTGCCAGCAGCCCTGTCCGGGAAAAGGCCGGGGAGCTGTTTTTT.

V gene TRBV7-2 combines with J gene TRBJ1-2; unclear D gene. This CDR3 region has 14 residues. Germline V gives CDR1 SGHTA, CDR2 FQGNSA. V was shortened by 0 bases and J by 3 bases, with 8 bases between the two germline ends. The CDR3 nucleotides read TGTGCCAGCAGCTTAGCTTATGGGGACTATGGCTACACCTTC. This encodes CASSLAYGDYGYTF.

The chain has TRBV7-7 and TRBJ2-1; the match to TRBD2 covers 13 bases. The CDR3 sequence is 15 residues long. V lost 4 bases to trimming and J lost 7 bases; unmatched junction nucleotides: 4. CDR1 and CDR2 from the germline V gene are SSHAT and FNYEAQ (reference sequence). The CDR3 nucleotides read TGTGCCAGCAGCTCCACGACTAGCGGGAGGAATGAGCAGTTCTTC. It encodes CASSSTTSGRNEQFF.